This TCR beta chain comes out of a study of regulatory T cells in long-lasting Graves disease (TCRdb year 2021). For the study in its entirety: Persistent Graves' disease meant more than 5 years of antithyroid drug treatment with TSH receptor autoantibodies that stayed positive. This study used TCR sequencing and RNA sequencing of peripheral blood to compare persistent Graves' disease patients against newly diagnosed Graves' disease patients. The study took place in China and was registered as a clinical trial. A total of roughly 35 samples underwent TCR sequencing: about 13 from persistent and some 20 from newly diagnosed Graves' disease patients. Antithyroid drugs had been taken for approximately 10 years on average by persistent Graves' disease patients in the clinical cohort. Beyond this particular receptor, the publication reports: Preferential use of TRBV28, TRBJ1-2 and TRBJ2-5 was observed in persistent disease, whereas TRBV20-1 and TRBJ2-1 were favored in newly diagnosed disease. Compared with newly diagnosed patients, persistent Graves' disease patients had lower TCR Shannon entropy and fewer highly expanded clones, which suggests clonal expansion. Only the TCR beta chain was sequenced and analyzed. More public clonotypes were shared among persistent patients (around 3,000) than among newly diagnosed patients (roughly 1,000). As a limitation, the authors acknowledged that the small sample size may reduce accuracy. The study examined only peripheral blood because the primary lesion, thyroid tissue, could not be accessed.

At least ten counts were recorded for this clonotype. The clone's antigen remains unknown. No much larger clone is present one base from it, and per-base qualities are unavailable. The library was generated by multiplex PCR. The listed sequencing device is Illumina HiSeq 4000. CDR3 regions were amplified by Arm-PCR with iRepertoire HTBI primers to construct TCR beta libraries. PCR products were gel purified before sequencing. The study's own analysis went as follows. Gene usage analysis of CDR3 amino acid clonotypes used the approximately 62 TRBV and 11 to 15 TRBJ segments found across samples. COPE and FqMerger were used to merge filtered high-quality paired reads into contigs. BLAST was used to align contigs to IMGT TRBV, TRBD and TRBJ reference genes, and CDR3 was defined according to IMGT. Clonotypes above 0.1% frequency were classified as highly expanded clones. Repertoire diversity was measured by Shannon entropy, and V-J evenness by the Gini coefficient. Clonotypes shared by more than one individual were considered public. The raw public reads went through TCRdb reprocessing: fastp at Q25, MiXCR clone calling, in-frame beta chains kept. Here each entry gathers all rows of one CDR3 protein and keeps the most common genes and DNA. The V and J calls shown here were made by TCRdb, not taken from the authors' results. This sample lists fewer than 450,000 distinct CDR3 sequences; 23% were detected once. The top ten hold about 27% of the sample.

This specimen's time point label, interpreted: persistent/refractory GD, antithyroid drugs over 5 years with positive TRAb. For both TCR sequencing and RNA sequencing, RNA was extracted from PBMCs in TRIzol. Graves' disease was diagnosed according to American Thyroid Association guidelines. Patients for the study were recruited at an endocrinology department in Xi'an, China. Each patient gave roughly 10 milliliters of peripheral blood, collected in an EDTA anticoagulant tube. Ficoll Paque Plus density gradient separation was used to isolate PBMCs, and no further T cell sorting was done. An Agilent 2100 Bioanalyzer and agarose gel were used to assess RNA quality, and a NanoDrop 2000 was used to measure RNA concentration. Trimming removed 4 bases from V and 0 bases from J, leaving 16 bases between the germline ends. The CDR3 sequence holds 16 residues, the cysteine and phenylalanine included. The kept DNA is CDR3 alone, 48 bases in frame from the first base. Taken from the germline V gene, the CDR1 and CDR2 loops are MDHEN and SYDVKM.

Here the sequenced sample was peripheral blood mononuclear cells (PBMCs), taken when the disease was refractory, from a patient treated with antithyroid drugs. The receptor was isolated from a female donor with Graves disease. The sequence is built from TRBV28 and TRBJ2-7; TRBD1 could be the D gene, as 5 bases match. The CDR3 is CASSSSTADTSYEQYF. The DNA sequence is given as TGTGCCAGCAGTTCCTCCACGGCGGACACCTCCTACGAGCAGTACTTC.